The 18 T cell receptor beta chains below come from one sample, sequenced in a study of blood T cell repertoires in COVID-19. Profiling relied on immunoSEQ multiplex PCR, and the TCRdb table lists in-frame clones only, not all of them. The sample carries around 260,000 clones, approximately 88% recorded once. Specimen: peripheral blood. The receptors originated from a human donor in a cohort sampled during active COVID-19.

The chain has TRBV7-8 and TRBJ1-4; D gene uncertain. The CDR3 consists of 15 residues. The V end was cut by 6 bases, the J end by 7 bases, with 18 bases between. CDR1 SGHVS and CDR2 FQNEAQ come from the germline V gene. The CDR3 DNA follows: TGTGCCAGCAGTGGGCGGGCGCAGGTCGGTGAAAAACTGTTTTTT. Its translation is CASSGRAQVGEKLFF. The whole variable domain, remainder taken from reference TRBV7-8 and TRBJ1-4, is GAGVSQSPRYKVAKRGQDVALRCDPISGHVSLFWYQQALGQGPEFLTYFQNEAQLDKSGLPSDRFFAERPEGSVSTLKIQRTQQEDSAVYLCASSGRAQVGEKLFFGSGTQLSVL.

The CDR3 loop is CASSSGRRNYGYTF. The CDR3 region has the DNA TGTGCCAGCAGCTCAGGGAGGCGTAACTATGGCTACACCTTC. The V call is TRBV7-9, the J call TRBJ1-2; D is perhaps TRBD1 (5 bases). The V gene's germline CDR1 is SEHNR and CDR2 FQNEAQ (reference sequence). CDR3 length equals 14 residues. The ends were cut back, 4 bases at V and 1 base at J, with 10 bases in the middle. The whole variable domain, remainder taken from reference TRBV7-9 and TRBJ1-2, is DTGVSQNPRHKITKRGQNVTFRCDPISEHNRLYWYRQTLGQGPEFLTYFQNEAQLEKSRLLSDRFSAERPKGSFSTLEIQRTEQGDSAMYLCASSSGRRNYGYTFGSGTRLTVV.

The rearrangement uses TRBV14 and TRBJ1-2; the D is unclear. The CDR3 length is 10 residues. Per the germline V gene, CDR1 is SGHDN and CDR2 is FVKESK. V was shortened by 1 base and J by 13 bases, with 7 bases between the two germline ends. For the CDR3, the DNA is TGTGCCAGCAGCCAAGTGGTGGCCACCTTC. Its translation is CASSQVVATF.

In its sample, this clone was seen a few times. The chain is built from TRBV25-1 and TRBJ2-3; D gene ambiguous. This CDR3 contains 11 residues. CDR1 and CDR2 from the germline V gene are MGHDK and SYGVNS. V was shortened by 6 bases and J by 10 bases, with 11 bases between the two germline ends. The CDR3 is CASSLPPAQYF. CDR3 nucleotide sequence: TGTGCCAGCAGCCTTCCCCCAGCGCAGTATTTT.

This rearrangement joins TRBV19 to TRBJ2-2, with 7 nucleotides matching TRBD2. In germline, CDR1 is LNHDA, CDR2 SQIVND (reference sequence). The V gene end was trimmed by 6 bases and the J gene end by 6 bases; junction bases not matched to a gene: 7. The CDR3 sequence is 14 residues long. CDR3 DNA: TGTGCCAGTAGACAGGAGGGAGGGTCCGGGGAGCTGTTTTTT. Its protein product is CASRQEGGSGELFF. Looking up the rest from reference TRBV19 and TRBJ2-2 gives the full variable domain: DGGITQSPKYLFRKEGQNVTLSCEQNLNHDAMYWYRQDPGQGLRLIYYSQIVNDFQKGDIAEGYSVSREKKESFPLTVTSAQKNPTAFYLCASRQEGGSGELFFGEGSRLTVL.

V is TRBV10-3 and J is TRBJ1-6; 7 positions agree with TRBD1. The CDR3 loop spans 14 amino acids. The germline CDR1 and CDR2 sequences are ENHRY and SYGVKD. J was trimmed by 3 bases and V by 6 bases; bases with no gene match: 2. The CDR3 sequence: CAIRGQLYNSPLHF. The CDR3 nucleotides are TGTGCCATCAGGGGACAGCTCTATAATTCACCCCTCCACTTT.

This chain uses TRBV29-1 with TRBJ2-3; weak D call: TRBD2 (5 bases). There are 12 residues in the CDR3. Germline CDR1 SQVTM, CDR2 ANQGSEA. With 4 bases removed from V and 6 bases from J, the gap between germline ends came to 11 bases. CDR3 bases: TGCAGCGTTGTTCGAGGGTTGGATACGCAGTATTTT. Its protein product is CSVVRGLDTQYF.

A single count supports this clone. V usage is TRBV6-5 and J usage is TRBJ1-2; no definite D call. Germline lookup yields CDR1 MNHEY and CDR2 SVGAGI. This CDR3 has 13 residues. V was pared by 8 bases and J by 7 bases, with 17 bases between. The CDR3 nucleotides are TGTGCCAGCTGCTCCTCACCCGTCGGTGGCTACACCTTC. Its translation: CASCSSPVGGYTF.

The genes are TRBV11-1 and TRBJ2-3; D is perhaps TRBD2 (6 bases). The length of the CDR3 is 15 residues. V lost 1 base and J 3 bases, leaving 11 bases between the germline ends. CDR1 and CDR2 from the germline V gene are SGHAT and FQDESV (reference sequence). The CDR3 sequence is CASSLGRAGTDTQYF. Here the CDR3 DNA reads TGTGCCAGCAGCTTAGGGAGGGCCGGGACAGATACGCAGTATTTT.

The chain uses TRBV6-5 and TRBJ2-1; D gene unclear. CDR1 and CDR2 from the germline V gene are MNHEY and SVGAGI. V lost 7 bases to trimming and J lost 3 bases, with 16 bases between them. The CDR3 covers 15 residues. The CDR3: CASITSQVLYNEQFF. DNA of the CDR3: TGTGCCAGCATTACCAGTCAGGTGCTCTACAATGAGCAGTTCTTC.

This chain uses TRBV6-5 with TRBJ1-1, with a weak D call TRBD1 (6 bases). The ends were cut back, 0 bases at V and 0 bases at J, with 11 bases in the middle. This CDR3 has 16 amino acids. Per the germline V gene, CDR1 is MNHEY and CDR2 is SVGAGI. The CDR3 reads CASSYSDSHLNTEAFF. The CDR3 DNA reads TGTGCCAGCAGTTACTCGGACAGCCATTTGAACACTGAAGCTTTCTTT.

The V gene is TRBV19, the J gene TRBJ1-1; 8 bases match TRBD1. Germline CDR1 LNHDA, CDR2 SQIVND (reference sequence). V dropped 3 bases and J dropped 10; count of bases not matched to a gene: 10. The CDR3 consists of 14 residues. The CDR3 protein is CASSISRGRLAAFF. The DNA for the CDR3 is TGTGCCAGTAGTATTAGCAGGGGGCGACTTGCAGCTTTCTTT.

This clone was counted a few times. The V gene is TRBV10-3, the J gene TRBJ2-3; possibly TRBD2 for D (5 bases). Trimming removed 0 bases at V and 0 bases at J, with 10 bases between. The CDR3 sequence is 16 residues long. The germline CDR1 and CDR2 sequences are ENHRY and SYGVKD. The DNA for the CDR3 is TGTGCCATCAGTGAGTCAGAGGGCGGGAGCACAGATACGCAGTATTTT. This encodes CAISESEGGSTDTQYF.

CDR3 coding DNA: TGTGCCAGCAGAAAGAGGGCAGGATATGAAAAACTGTTTTTT. Translated: CASRKRAGYEKLFF. The V and J genes are TRBV28 and TRBJ1-4; D gene unclear. The CDR3 covers 14 residues. Germline V gene lookup returns CDR1 MDHEN and CDR2 SYDVKM. V lost 6 bases to trimming and J lost 6 bases, with 14 bases between them.

The CDR3 spells CASRPRQGGHGDEKLFF. Written as DNA, the CDR3 is TGCGCCAGCAGGCCCCGCCAAGGAGGGCACGGCGATGAAAAACTGTTTTTT. The chain uses TRBV4-3 and TRBJ1-4, with D unclear. The CDR3 runs 17 residues. V was pared by 6 bases and J by 6 bases, with 23 bases between. Germline CDR1 reads LGHNA; CDR2 reads YSLEER.

This chain joins TRBV7-2 and TRBJ2-3; 10 nucleotides align to TRBD1. The ends lost 3 bases at V and 4 bases at J; junction bases unmatched: 13. The CDR3 runs 18 residues. The V gene's germline CDR1 is SGHTA and CDR2 FQGNSA. CDR3 sequence: CASSLIGTGVLIPDTQYF. CDR3 nucleotide sequence: TGTGCCAGCAGCTTGATCGGGACAGGGGTGCTAATCCCAGATACGCAGTATTTT.

The chain has TRBV6-5 and TRBJ1-1, with D possibly matching TRBD1 (6 bases). V lost 1 base to trimming and J lost 5 bases, with 14 bases between them. The germline CDR1 and CDR2 sequences are MNHEY and SVGAGI. The CDR3 length is 15 residues. The CDR3 coding sequence is TGTGCCAGCAGTTACTTCCGCGTAGGGGGAACTGAAGCTTTCTTT. Its translation: CASSYFRVGGTEAFF.

The chain carries TRBV27 and TRBJ1-2, with no clear D. Trimming took 6 bases from V and 2 from J, leaving 16 bases between them. From germline, CDR1 is MNHEY and CDR2 SMNVEV (reference sequence). The CDR3 covers 15 residues. The CDR3 sequence is CASSKTGVLNYGYTF. In nucleotides, the CDR3 is TGTGCCAGCAGCAAGACCGGGGTATTGAACTATGGCTACACCTTC.